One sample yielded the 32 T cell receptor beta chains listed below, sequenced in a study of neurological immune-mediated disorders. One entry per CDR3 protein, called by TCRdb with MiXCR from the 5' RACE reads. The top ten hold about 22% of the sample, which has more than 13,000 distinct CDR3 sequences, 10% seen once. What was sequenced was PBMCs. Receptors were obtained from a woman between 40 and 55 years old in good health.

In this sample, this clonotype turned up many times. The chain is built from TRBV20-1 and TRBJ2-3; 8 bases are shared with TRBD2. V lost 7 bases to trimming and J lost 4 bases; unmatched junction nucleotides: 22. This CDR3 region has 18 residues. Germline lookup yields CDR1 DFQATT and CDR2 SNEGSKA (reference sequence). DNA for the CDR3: TGCAGTGGTACAAGTGAGAAGGAAAGCGGGAGTTGGTCAGATACGCAGTATTTT. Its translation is CSGTSEKESGSWSDTQYF.

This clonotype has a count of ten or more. The CDR3 here is CASSPLGQGRSPLHF. The CDR3 nucleotides read TGCGCCAGCAGCCCCCTAGGACAGGGAAGGTCACCCCTCCACTTT. The V and J genes are TRBV4-1 and TRBJ1-6, with 8 bases that match TRBD1. CDR1 and CDR2 (germline): MGHRA, YSYEKL. The CDR3 runs to 15 residues. J lost 10 bases, V lost 4 bases, and 9 bases had no gene match.

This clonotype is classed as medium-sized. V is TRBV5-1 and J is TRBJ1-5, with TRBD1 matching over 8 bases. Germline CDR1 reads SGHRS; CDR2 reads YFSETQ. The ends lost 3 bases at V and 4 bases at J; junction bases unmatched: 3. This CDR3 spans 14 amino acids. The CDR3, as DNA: TGCGCCAGCAGCTGGACAGGGATTAATCAGCCCCAGCATTTT. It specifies CASSWTGINQPQHF.

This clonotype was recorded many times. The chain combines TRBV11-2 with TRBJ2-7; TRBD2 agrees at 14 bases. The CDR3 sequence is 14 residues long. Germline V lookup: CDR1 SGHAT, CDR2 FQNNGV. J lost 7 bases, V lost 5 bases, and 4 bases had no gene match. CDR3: CASSLRTSGREQYF. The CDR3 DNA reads TGTGCCAGCAGCCTCCGGACTAGCGGGAGGGAGCAGTACTTC.

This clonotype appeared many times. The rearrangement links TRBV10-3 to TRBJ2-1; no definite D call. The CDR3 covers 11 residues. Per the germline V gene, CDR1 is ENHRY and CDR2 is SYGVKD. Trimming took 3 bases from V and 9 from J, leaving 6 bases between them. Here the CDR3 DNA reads TGTGCCATCAGTGAAAGGATTGAGCAGTTCTTC. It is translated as CAISERIEQFF.

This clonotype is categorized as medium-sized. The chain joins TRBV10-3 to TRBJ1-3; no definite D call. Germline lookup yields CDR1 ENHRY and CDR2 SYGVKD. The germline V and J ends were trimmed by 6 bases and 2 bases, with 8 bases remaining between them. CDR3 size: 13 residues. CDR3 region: CAIRADPGNTIYF. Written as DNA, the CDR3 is TGTGCCATCAGGGCTGACCCTGGAAACACCATATATTTT.

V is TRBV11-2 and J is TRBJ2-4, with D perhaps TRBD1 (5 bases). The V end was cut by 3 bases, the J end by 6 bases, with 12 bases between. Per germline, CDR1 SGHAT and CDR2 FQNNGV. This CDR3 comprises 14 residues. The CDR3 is CASSFGQGGNIQYF. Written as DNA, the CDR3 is TGTGCCAGCAGCTTTGGGCAGGGTGGAAACATTCAGTACTTC.

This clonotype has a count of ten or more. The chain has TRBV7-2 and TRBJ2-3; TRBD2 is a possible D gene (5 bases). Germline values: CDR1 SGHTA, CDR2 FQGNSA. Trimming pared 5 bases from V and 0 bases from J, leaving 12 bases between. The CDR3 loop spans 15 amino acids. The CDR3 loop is CASSRSGTSTDTQYF. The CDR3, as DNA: TGTGCCAGCAGCCGAAGCGGCACAAGCACAGATACGCAGTATTTT.

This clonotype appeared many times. The CDR3 is CASSYGQTQYF. In nucleotides, the CDR3 is TGTGCCAGCAGTTACGGGCAGACCCAGTACTTC. The genes are TRBV12-3 or TRBV12-4 and TRBJ2-5; unclear D gene. V lost 4 bases and J 6 bases, leaving 6 bases between the germline ends. The CDR3 totals 11 residues.

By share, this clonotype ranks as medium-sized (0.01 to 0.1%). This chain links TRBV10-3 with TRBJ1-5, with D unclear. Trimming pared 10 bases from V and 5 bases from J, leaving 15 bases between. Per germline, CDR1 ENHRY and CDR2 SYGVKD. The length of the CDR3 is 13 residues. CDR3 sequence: CATRSGSYQPQHF. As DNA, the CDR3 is TGTGCCACACGATCGGGGAGCTATCAGCCCCAGCATTTT.

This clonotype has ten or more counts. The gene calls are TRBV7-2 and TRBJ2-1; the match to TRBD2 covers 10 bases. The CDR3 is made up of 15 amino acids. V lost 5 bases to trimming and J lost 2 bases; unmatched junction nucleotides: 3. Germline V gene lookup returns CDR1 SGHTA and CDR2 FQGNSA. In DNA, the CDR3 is TGTGCCAGCAGCAGAAGCGGGAGGGCCTACAATGAGCAGTTCTTC. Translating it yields CASSRSGRAYNEQFF. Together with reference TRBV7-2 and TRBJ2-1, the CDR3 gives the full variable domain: GAGVSQSPSNKVTEKGKDVELRCDPISGHTALYWYRQSLGQGLEFLIYFQGNSAPDKSGLPSDRFSAERTGGSVSTLTIQRTQQEDSAVYLCASSRSGRAYNEQFFGPGTRLTVL.

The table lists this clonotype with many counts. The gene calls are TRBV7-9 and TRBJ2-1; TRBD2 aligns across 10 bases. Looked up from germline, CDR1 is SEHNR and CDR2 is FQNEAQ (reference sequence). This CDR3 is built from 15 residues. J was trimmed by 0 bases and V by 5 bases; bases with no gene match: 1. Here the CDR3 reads CASSPSGSSYNEQFF. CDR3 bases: TGTGCCAGCAGCCCTAGCGGGAGCTCCTACAATGAGCAGTTCTTC.

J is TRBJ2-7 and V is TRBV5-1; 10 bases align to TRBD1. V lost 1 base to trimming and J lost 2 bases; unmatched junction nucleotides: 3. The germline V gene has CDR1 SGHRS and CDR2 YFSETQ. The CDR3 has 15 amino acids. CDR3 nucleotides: TGCGCCAGCAGCTTGTTTGGGACAGGGGCCTACGAGCAGTACTTC. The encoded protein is CASSLFGTGAYEQYF.

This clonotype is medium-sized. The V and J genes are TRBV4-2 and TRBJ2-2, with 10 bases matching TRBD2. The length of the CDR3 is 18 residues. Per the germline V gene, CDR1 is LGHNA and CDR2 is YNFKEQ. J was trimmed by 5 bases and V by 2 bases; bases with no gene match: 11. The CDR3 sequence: CASSQLLSGGASTGELFF. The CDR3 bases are TGTGCCAGCAGCCAACTCCTGAGCGGGGGGGCCAGTACCGGGGAGCTGTTTTTT.

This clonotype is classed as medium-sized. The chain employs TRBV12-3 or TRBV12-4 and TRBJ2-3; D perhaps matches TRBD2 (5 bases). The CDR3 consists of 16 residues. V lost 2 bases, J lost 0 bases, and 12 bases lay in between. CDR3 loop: CASSLLGRTSTDTQYF. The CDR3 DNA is TGTGCCAGCAGTTTACTCGGACGGACTAGCACAGATACGCAGTATTTT.

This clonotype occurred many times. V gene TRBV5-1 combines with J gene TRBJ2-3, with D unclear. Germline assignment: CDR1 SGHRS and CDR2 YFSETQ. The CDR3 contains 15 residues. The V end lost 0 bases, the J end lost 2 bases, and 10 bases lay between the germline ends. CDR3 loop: CASSLAVALTDTQYF. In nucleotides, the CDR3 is TGCGCCAGCAGCTTGGCGGTAGCCCTCACAGATACGCAGTATTTT.

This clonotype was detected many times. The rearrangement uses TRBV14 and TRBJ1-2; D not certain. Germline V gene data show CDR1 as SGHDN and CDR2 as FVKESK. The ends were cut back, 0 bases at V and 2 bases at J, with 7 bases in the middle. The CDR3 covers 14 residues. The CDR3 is CASSQEGENYGYTF. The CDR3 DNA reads TGTGCCAGCAGCCAAGAAGGCGAGAACTATGGCTACACCTTC.

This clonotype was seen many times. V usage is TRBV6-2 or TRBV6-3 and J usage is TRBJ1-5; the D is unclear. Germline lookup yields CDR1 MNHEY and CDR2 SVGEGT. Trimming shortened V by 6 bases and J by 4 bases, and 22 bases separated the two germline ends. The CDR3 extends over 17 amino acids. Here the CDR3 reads CASSTSTGLGTNQPQHF. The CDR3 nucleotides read TGTGCCAGCAGCACCAGTACCGGGCTCGGTACGAATCAGCCCCAGCATTTT.

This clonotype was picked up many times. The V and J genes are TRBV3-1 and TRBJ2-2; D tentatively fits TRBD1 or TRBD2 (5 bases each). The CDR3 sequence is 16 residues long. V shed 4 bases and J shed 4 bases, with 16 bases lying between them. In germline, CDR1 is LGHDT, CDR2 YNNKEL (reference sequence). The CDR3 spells CASSPRTGLGTGELFF. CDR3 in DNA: TGTGCCAGCAGCCCTCGGACGGGGCTAGGCACCGGGGAGCTGTTTTTT.

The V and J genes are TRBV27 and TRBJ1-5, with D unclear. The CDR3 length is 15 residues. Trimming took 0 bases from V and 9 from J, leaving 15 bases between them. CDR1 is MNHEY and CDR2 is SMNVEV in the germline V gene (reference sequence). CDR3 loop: CASSLSMGGFWPQHF. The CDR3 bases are TGTGCCAGCAGTTTATCGATGGGCGGGTTTTGGCCCCAGCATTTT.

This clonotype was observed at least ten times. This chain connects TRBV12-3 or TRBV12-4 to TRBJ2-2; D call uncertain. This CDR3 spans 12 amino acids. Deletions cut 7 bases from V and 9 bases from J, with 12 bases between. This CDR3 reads CASTPGPRELFF. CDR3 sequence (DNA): TGTGCCAGCACCCCTGGGCCCCGGGAGCTGTTTTTT.

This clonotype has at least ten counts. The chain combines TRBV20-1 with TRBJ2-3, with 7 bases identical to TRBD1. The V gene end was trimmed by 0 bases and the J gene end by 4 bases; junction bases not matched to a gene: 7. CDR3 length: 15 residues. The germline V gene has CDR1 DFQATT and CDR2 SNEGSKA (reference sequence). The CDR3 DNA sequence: TGCAGTGCTAGAGATCTTGACAGGGACCCAGATACGCAGTATTTT. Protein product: CSARDLDRDPDTQYF.

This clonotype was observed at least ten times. CDR3 nucleotides: TGCAGTGCAGGACAGGGGACTACTAACTATGGCTACACCTTC. Protein: CSAGQGTTNYGYTF. This chain links TRBV20-1 with TRBJ1-2; 9 bases align to TRBD1. Germline values: CDR1 DFQATT, CDR2 SNEGSKA (reference sequence). Trimming cost V 6 bases and J 0 bases; bases outside gene matches: 5. The CDR3 has 14 residues.

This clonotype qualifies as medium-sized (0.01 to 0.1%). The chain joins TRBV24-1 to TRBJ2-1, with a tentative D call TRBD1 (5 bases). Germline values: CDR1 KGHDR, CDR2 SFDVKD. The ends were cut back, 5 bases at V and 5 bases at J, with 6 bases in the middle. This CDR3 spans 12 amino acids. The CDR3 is CATSGRDNEQFF. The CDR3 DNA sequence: TGTGCCACCAGTGGCAGGGACAATGAGCAGTTCTTC.

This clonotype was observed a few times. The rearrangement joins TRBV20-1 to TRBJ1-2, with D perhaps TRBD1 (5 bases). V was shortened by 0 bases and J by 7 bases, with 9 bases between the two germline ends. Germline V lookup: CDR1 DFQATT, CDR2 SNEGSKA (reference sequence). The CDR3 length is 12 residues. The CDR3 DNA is TGCAGTGCTAGAGAGGCAGGGAGTGGCTACACCTTC. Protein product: CSAREAGSGYTF.

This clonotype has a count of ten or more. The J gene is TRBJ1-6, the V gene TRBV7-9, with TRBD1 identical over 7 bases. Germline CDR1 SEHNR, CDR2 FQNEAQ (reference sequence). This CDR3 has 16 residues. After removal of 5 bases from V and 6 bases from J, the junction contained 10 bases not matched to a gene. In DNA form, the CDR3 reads TGTGCCAGCAGCGGGGTCCGGGACAGCACTAATTCACCCCTCCACTTT. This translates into CASSGVRDSTNSPLHF.

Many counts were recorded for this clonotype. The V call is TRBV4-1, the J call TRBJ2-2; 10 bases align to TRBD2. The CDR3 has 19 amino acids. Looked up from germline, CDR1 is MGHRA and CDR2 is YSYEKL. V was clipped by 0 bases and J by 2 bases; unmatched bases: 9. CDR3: CASSQEPSGGPINTGELFF. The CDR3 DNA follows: TGCGCCAGCAGCCAAGAGCCTAGCGGGGGCCCCATTAACACCGGGGAGCTGTTTTTT.

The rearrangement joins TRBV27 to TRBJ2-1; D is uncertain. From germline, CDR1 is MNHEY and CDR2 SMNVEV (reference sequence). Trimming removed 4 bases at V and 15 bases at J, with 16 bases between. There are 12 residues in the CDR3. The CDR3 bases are TGTGCCAGCAGTTCCTTCCTGGCTGGGTGGTTCTTC. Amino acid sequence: CASSSFLAGWFF.

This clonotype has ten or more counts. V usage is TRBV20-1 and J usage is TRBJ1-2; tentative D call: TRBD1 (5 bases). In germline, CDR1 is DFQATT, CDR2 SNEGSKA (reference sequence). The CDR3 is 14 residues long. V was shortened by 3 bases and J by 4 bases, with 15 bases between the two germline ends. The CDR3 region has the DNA TGCAGTGCTAGGGTGTCGGGGCAACGCTATGGCTACACCTTC. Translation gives CSARVSGQRYGYTF.

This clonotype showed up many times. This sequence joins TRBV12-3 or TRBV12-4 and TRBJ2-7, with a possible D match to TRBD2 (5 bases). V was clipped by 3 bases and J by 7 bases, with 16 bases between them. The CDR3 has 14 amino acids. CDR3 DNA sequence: TGTGCCAGCAGTTTCAACCTAGCTAGTATAGAGCAGTACTTC. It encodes CASSFNLASIEQYF.

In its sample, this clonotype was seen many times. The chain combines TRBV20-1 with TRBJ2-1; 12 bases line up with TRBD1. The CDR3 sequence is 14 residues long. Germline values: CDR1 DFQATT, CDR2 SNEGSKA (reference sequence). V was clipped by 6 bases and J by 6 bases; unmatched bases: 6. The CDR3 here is CSASGTGGFNEQFF. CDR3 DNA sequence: TGCAGTGCAAGCGGGACAGGGGGCTTCAATGAGCAGTTCTTC.

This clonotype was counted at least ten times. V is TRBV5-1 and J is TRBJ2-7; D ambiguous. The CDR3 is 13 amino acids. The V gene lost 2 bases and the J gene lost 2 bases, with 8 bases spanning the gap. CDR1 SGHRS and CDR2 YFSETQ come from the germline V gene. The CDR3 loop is CASSLRVTYEQYF. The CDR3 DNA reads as TGCGCCAGCAGCTTAAGAGTGACCTACGAGCAGTACTTC.